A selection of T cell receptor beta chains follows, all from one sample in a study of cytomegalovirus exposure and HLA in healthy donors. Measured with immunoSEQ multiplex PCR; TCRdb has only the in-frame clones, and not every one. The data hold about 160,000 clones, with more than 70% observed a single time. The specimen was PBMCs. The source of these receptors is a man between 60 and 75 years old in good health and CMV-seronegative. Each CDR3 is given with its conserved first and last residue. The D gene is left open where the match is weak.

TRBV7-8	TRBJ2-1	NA	CASSRGRPSYNEQFF
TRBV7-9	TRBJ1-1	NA	CASSFMGQGNTEAFF
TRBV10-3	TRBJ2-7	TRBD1	CAISETGGQGAYEQYF
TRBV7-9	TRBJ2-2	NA	CASSLNTGELFF
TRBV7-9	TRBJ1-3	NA	CASSLGTLGNTIYF
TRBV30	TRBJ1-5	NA	CAWSPRGAPVKSNQPQHF
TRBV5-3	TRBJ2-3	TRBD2	CARSPRTSGSPPGGTDTQYF
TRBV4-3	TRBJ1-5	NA	CASSQAGFGQPQHF
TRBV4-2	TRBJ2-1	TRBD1	CASSQATGGLDEQFF
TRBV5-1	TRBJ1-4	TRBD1	CASSPGQGPEKLFF
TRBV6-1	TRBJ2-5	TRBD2	CASSGSGGPQETQYF
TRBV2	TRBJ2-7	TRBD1	CAGQGGVRSEQYF
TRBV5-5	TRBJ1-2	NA	CASSLRQGNYGYTF
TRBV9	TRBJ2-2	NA	CASSQYGQKNTGELFF
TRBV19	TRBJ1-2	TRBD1	CASSMGRQGAAPGGYTF
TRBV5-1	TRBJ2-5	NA	CASSTQTRAETQYF
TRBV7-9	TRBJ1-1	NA	CASSVSIQAFF
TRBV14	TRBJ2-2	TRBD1	CASSSRTGGTGELFF
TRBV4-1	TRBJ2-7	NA	CASSQDTGLPSYEQYF
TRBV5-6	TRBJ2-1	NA	CASRRGGLSYNEQFF
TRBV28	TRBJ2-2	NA	CASSLPGMKTGELFF
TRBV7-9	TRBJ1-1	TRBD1	CASSADRVNTEAFF
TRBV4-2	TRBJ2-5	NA	CASSPQQGSSETQYF
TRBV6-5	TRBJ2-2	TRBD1	CASSSPGQLNTGELFF
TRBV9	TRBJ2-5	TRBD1	CASSVERGGAETQYF
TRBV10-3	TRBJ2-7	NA	CAISDPGESNEQYF
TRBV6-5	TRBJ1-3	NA	CASSLGGEPGNTIYF
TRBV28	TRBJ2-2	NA	CASRLRLNTGELFF
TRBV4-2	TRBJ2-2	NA	CASSHLNSRGTGELFF
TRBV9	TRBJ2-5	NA	CASSVEERPYGETQYF
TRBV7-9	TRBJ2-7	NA	CASSLGASVSYEQYF
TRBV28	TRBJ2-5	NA	CAKGGGKQETQYF
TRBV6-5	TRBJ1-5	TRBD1	CASSYLVQGDQPQHF
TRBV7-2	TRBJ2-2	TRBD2	CASSRLAGENTGELFF
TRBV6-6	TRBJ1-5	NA	CASSLGAYSNQPQHF
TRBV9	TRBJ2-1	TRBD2	CASSVEGTMNNEQFF
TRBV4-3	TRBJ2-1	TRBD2	CASSQVSLGGSYNEQFF
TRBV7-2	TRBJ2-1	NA	CASSLARYNEQFF
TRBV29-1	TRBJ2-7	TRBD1	CSVEGQTYEQYF
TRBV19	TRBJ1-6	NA	CASSIGADSPLHF
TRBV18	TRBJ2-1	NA	CASSPVEDEQFF
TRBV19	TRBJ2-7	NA	CASSSIGGPSSYEQYF
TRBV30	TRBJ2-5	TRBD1	CAWRGDRGPETQYF
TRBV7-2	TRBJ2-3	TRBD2	CASSMRLAGADTQYF
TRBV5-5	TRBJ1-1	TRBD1	CASSQQTTGDNTEAFF
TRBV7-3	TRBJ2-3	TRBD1	CASSRQGADTQYF
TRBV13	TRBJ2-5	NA	CASSLVNQGIRETQYF
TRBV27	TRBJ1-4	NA	CAIRSPPGNNEKLFF
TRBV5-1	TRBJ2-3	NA	CASSRGKGTDTQYF